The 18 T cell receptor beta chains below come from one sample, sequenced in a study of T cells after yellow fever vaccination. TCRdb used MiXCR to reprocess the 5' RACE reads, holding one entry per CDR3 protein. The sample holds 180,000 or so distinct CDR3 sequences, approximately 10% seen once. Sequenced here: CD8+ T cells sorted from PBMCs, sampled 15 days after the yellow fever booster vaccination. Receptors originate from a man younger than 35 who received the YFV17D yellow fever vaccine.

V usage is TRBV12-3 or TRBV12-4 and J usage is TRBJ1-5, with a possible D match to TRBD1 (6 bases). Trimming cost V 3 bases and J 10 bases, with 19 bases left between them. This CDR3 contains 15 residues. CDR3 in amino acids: CASSLGGLGSRPQHF. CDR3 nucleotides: TGTGCCAGCAGTTTGGGGGGGCTGGGTTCGCGACCCCAGCATTTT.

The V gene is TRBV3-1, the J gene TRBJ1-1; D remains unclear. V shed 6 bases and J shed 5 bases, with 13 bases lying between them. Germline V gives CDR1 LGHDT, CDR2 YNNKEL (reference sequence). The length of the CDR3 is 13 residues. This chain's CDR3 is CASRPPGKTEAFF. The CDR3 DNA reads TGTGCCAGCAGACCTCCGGGGAAAACTGAAGCTTTCTTT.

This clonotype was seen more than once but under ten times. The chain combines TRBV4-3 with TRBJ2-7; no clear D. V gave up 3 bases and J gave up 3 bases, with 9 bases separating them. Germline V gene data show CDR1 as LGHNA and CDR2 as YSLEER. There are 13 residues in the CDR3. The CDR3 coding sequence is TGCGCCAGCAGCCAGGAAAAGGGCTACGAGCAGTACTTC. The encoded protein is CASSQEKGYEQYF.

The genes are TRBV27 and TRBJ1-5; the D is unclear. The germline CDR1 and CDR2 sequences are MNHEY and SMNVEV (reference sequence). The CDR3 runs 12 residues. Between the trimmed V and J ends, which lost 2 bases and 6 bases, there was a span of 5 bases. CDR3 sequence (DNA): TGTGCCAGCAGTTTAATGGGTCAGCCCCAGCATTTT. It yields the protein CASSLMGQPQHF.

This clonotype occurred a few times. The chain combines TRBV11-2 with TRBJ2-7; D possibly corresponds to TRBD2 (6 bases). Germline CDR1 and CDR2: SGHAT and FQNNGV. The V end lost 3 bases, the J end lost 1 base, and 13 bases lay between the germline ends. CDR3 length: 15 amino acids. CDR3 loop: CASSFFQGGSYEQYF. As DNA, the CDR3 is TGTGCCAGCAGCTTTTTCCAGGGAGGATCCTACGAGCAGTACTTC.

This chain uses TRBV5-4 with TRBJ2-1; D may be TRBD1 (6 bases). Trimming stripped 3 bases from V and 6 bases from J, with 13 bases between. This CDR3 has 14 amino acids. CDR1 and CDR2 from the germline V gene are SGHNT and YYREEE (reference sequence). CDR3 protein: CASSSSDSLNEQFF. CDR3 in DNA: TGTGCCAGCAGCTCCTCGGACAGCCTCAATGAGCAGTTCTTC.

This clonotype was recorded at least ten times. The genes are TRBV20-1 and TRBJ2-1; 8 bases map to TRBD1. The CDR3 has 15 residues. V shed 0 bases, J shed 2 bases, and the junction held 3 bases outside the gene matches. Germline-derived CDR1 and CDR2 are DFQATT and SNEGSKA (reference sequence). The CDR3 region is CSARDRQGPYNEQFF. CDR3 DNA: TGCAGTGCTAGAGATCGACAGGGGCCCTACAATGAGCAGTTCTTC.

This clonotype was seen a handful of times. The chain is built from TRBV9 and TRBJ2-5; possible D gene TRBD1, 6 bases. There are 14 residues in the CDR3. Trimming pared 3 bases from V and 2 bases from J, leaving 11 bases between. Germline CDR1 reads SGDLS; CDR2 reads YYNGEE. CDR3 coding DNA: TGTGCCAGCAGCGCGAGAGGGGGTCAAGAGACCCAGTACTTC. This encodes CASSARGGQETQYF.

The CDR3 DNA is TGCAGCGTTGACTTCGGAACAGGCAGTTATGGCTACACCTTC. It specifies CSVDFGTGSYGYTF. The chain couples TRBV29-1 to TRBJ1-2, with D possibly matching TRBD1 (5 bases). Trimming pared 3 bases from V and 5 bases from J, leaving 16 bases between. This CDR3 is built from 14 residues. Germline CDR1 and CDR2: SQVTM and ANQGSEA.

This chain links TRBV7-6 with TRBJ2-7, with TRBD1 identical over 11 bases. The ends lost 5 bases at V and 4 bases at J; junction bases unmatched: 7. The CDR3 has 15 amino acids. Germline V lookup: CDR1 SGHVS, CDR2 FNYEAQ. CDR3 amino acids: CASSRGTGGGYEQYF. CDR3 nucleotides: TGTGCCAGCAGCCGAGGGACAGGGGGAGGGTACGAGCAGTACTTC.

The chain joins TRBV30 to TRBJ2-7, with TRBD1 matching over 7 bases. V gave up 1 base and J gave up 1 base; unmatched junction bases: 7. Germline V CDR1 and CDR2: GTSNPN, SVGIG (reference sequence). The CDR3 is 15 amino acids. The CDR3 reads CAWSDRGRRSYEQYF. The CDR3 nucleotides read TGTGCCTGGAGTGACAGGGGACGACGGTCCTACGAGCAGTACTTC.

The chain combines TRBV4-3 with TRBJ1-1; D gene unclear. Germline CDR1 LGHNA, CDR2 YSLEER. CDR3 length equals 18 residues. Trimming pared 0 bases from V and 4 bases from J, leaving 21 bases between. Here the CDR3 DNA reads TGCGCCAGCAGCCAAGATCGGGCAGGTCGCTTCGGGAGCACTGAAGCTTTCTTT. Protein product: CASSQDRAGRFGSTEAFF.

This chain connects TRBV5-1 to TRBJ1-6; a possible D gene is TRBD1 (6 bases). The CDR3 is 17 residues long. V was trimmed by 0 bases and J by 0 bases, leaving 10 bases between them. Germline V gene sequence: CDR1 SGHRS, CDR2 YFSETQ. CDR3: CASSLGQGSSYNSPLHF. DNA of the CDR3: TGCGCCAGCAGCTTGGGGCAGGGGAGCTCCTATAATTCACCCCTCCACTTT.

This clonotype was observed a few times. The CDR3 nucleotides are TGTGCCAGCAGCCCCATGACTGAAGCTTTCTTT. It encodes CASSPMTEAFF. The chain is built from TRBV7-6 and TRBJ1-1; D gene unclear. The CDR3 covers 11 residues. Trimming removed 5 bases at V and 5 bases at J, with 6 bases between. CDR1 is SGHVS, CDR2 FNYEAQ, per germline.

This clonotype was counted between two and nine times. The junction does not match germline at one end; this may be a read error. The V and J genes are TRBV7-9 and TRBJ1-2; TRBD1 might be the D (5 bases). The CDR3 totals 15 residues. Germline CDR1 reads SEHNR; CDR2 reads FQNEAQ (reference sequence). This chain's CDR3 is CASSPISRGVDSEGF. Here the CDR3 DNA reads TGTGCCAGCAGCCCAATCTCGCGGGGGGTTGACTCCGAGGGATTC.

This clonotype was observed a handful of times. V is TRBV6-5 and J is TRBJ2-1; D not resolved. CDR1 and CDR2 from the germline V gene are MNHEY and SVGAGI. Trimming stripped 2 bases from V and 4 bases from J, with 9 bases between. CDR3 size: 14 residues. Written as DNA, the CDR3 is TGTGCCAGCAGTTACACCAGCGAATACAATGAGCAGTTCTTC. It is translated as CASSYTSEYNEQFF.

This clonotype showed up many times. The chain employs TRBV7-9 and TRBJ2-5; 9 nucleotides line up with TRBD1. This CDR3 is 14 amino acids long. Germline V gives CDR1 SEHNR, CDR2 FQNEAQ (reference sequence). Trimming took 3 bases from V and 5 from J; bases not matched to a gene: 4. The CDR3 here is CASSLTGGRETQYF. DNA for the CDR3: TGTGCCAGCAGCTTGACAGGGGGTCGTGAGACCCAGTACTTC.

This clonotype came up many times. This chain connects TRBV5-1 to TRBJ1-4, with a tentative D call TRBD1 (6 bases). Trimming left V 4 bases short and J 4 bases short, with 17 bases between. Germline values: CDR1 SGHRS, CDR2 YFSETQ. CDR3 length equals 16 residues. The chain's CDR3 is CASSRTETGRNEKLFF. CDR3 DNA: TGCGCCAGCAGCAGAACCGAGACAGGCCGTAATGAAAAACTGTTTTTT.